The 16 T cell receptor beta chains presented below share a single source sample, sequenced in a study of graft-versus-host responses after intestinal transplantation. These receptors are not linked to any known antigen. Measured with immunoSEQ multiplex PCR; TCRdb has only the in-frame clones, and not every one. The sample records around 130,000 clones, more than 90% being singletons. This sample comprised unstimulated CD4+ T cells sorted from spleen or lymph node cells, obtained before intestinal transplant. The receptor set was obtained from a human donor who received an intestinal transplant.

The CDR3 loop reads CASNRQGGQPQHF. The CDR3 nucleotides read TGCGCCAGCAACAGACAGGGCGGTCAGCCCCAGCATTTT. V and J are TRBV10-1 and TRBJ1-5; 7 bases map to TRBD1. Per germline, CDR1 WNHNN and CDR2 SYGVQD (reference sequence). V trimming: 7 bases; J trimming: 6 bases; junction bases outside the gene matches: 6. This CDR3 region has 13 residues.

The rearrangement uses TRBV29-1 and TRBJ1-6; 8 bases are shared with TRBD1. The V gene's germline CDR1 is SQVTM and CDR2 ANQGSEA. This CDR3 has 13 amino acids. V shed 6 bases, J shed 8 bases, and the junction held 6 bases outside the gene matches. CDR3 in amino acids: CSVHAGGDSPLHF. The CDR3, as DNA: TGCAGCGTGCACGCAGGGGGCGATTCACCCCTCCACTTT.

The chain combines TRBV27 with TRBJ2-5, with D tentatively TRBD1 (5 bases). This CDR3 comprises 14 residues. The germline V gene encodes CDR1 MNHEY and CDR2 SMNVEV (reference sequence). The germline V and J ends were trimmed by 3 bases and 1 base, with 9 bases remaining between them. The CDR3 coding sequence is TGTGCCAGCAGTTTCGACAGAAGCCAAGAGACCCAGTACTTC. This translates into CASSFDRSQETQYF.

This clone was detected only a few times. V usage is TRBV4-1 and J usage is TRBJ1-6, with 7 bases matching TRBD1. CDR3 length: 20 residues. J lost 3 bases, V lost 1 base, and 15 bases had no gene match. The germline V gene has CDR1 MGHRA and CDR2 YSYEKL. CDR3 sequence: CASSQGLNVWRQGYNSPLHF. CDR3 nucleotide sequence: TGCGCCAGCAGCCAAGGTTTAAACGTGTGGCGACAGGGCTATAATTCACCCCTCCACTTT.

The chain is built from TRBV5-5 and TRBJ1-2, with 7 nucleotides matching TRBD1. This CDR3 contains 15 residues. Germline trimming cut 4 bases from V and 4 bases from J; bases unmatched to any gene: 10. The germline V gene has CDR1 SGHKS and CDR2 YYEKEE (reference sequence). The CDR3 bases are TGTGCCAGCAGCGGTCAGGGGGGAAGTAGCTATGGCTACACCTTC. It specifies CASSGQGGSSYGYTF.

This clone appeared a single time. The V call is TRBV5-4, the J call TRBJ1-2, with 8 bases that match TRBD1. The CDR3 contains 16 residues. V shed 4 bases, J shed 1 base, and the junction held 9 bases outside the gene matches. Germline CDR1 SGHNT, CDR2 YYREEE (reference sequence). The CDR3 nucleotides are TGTGCCAGCAGCCCTCTCGGACAGGGAGGTAACTATGGCTACACCTTC. It codes for CASSPLGQGGNYGYTF.

This chain joins TRBV6-1 and TRBJ1-5; maybe TRBD1 (6 bases). Germline V gene data show CDR1 as MNHNS and CDR2 as SASEGT. Trimming removed 8 bases from V and 4 bases from J, with 9 bases in between. The CDR3 is 12 residues long. The CDR3 DNA follows: TGTGCCAGCGGACAGTTTAATCAGCCCCAGCATTTT. This sequence encodes CASGQFNQPQHF.

This clone was seen only a few times. This chain uses TRBV5-1 with TRBJ2-1, with D perhaps TRBD2 (7 bases). Germline CDR1 SGHRS, CDR2 YFSETQ. V lost 5 bases and J lost 4, with 16 bases in between. This CDR3 spans 15 amino acids. The CDR3 region is CASSSSRGGYNEQFF. CDR3 nucleotide sequence: TGCGCCAGCAGTTCCAGTAGGGGGGGGTACAATGAGCAGTTCTTC.

V and J are TRBV5-8 and TRBJ1-2; a weak D match, TRBD1 (5 bases). The V and J ends lost 2 bases and 3 bases respectively, with 11 bases between them. Germline V gene sequence: CDR1 SGHTS, CDR2 YDEGEE. The CDR3 covers 14 residues. The CDR3 is CASSFLGADYGYTF. CDR3 bases: TGTGCCAGCAGCTTTCTAGGGGCGGACTATGGCTACACCTTC. The variable domain in full, with the rest retrieved from reference TRBV5-8 and TRBJ1-2, is EAGVTQSPTHLIKTRGQQATLRCSPISGHTSVYWYQQALGLGLQFLLWYDEGEERNRGNFPPRFSGRQFPNYSSELNVNALELEDSALYLCASSFLGADYGYTFGSGTRLTVV.

V is TRBV5-5 and J is TRBJ2-5; either TRBD1 or TRBD2 may fit D (5 bases each). The V gene lost 1 base and the J gene lost 1 base, with 8 bases spanning the gap. Germline V gene data show CDR1 as SGHKS and CDR2 as YYEKEE (reference sequence). The CDR3 is 14 amino acids. This CDR3 is CASSLMGVQETQYF. The CDR3 DNA follows: TGTGCCAGCAGCTTGATGGGGGTCCAAGAGACCCAGTACTTC.

In this sample, this clone turned up a few times. V and J are TRBV7-9 and TRBJ2-7; D is undetermined. The V and J ends lost 4 bases and 7 bases respectively, with 14 bases between them. This CDR3 spans 13 amino acids. CDR1 and CDR2 from the germline V gene are SEHNR and FQNEAQ (reference sequence). The CDR3 protein is CASSSPLRVEQYF. As DNA, the CDR3 is TGTGCCAGCAGCTCCCCTCTCCGGGTGGAGCAGTACTTC. Full variable domain (rest looked up from reference TRBV7-9 and TRBJ2-7): DTGVSQNPRHKITKRGQNVTFRCDPISEHNRLYWYRQTLGQGPEFLTYFQNEAQLEKSRLLSDRFSAERPKGSFSTLEIQRTEQGDSAMYLCASSSPLRVEQYFGPGTRLTVT.

The genes are TRBV4-2 and TRBJ2-2; a possible D gene is TRBD2 (6 bases). The CDR3 extends over 17 amino acids. Looked up from germline, CDR1 is LGHNA and CDR2 is YNFKEQ. V was trimmed by 3 bases and J by 8 bases, leaving 22 bases between them. The CDR3: CASSHQVAGSTSGELFF. The CDR3 DNA reads as TGTGCCAGCAGCCATCAGGTTGCGGGATCGACCTCTGGGGAGCTGTTTTTT.

CDR3 loop: CASSRQTRSSHEQFF. The CDR3 DNA follows: TGTGCCAGCAGCCGTCAGACTAGGTCGAGCCATGAGCAGTTCTTC. The chain employs TRBV6-6 and TRBJ2-1; tentatively, D is TRBD2 (6 bases). There are 15 residues in the CDR3. V lost 6 bases to trimming and J lost 8 bases, with 20 bases between them. Germline CDR1 and CDR2: MNHNY and SVGAGI (reference sequence).

J is TRBJ2-3 and V is TRBV12-1. TRBV12-1 is classified as a pseudogene. The CDR3 has 11 amino acids. CDR3 residues: CASSLVDTQYF. The CDR3 bases are TGTGCCAGCAGCTTAGTTGATACGCAGTATTTT.

V is TRBV6-1 and J is TRBJ2-7, with unresolved D. Per the germline V gene, CDR1 is MNHNS and CDR2 is SASEGT. The V end lost 3 bases, the J end lost 2 bases, and 5 bases lay between the germline ends. The CDR3 is made up of 12 amino acids. The CDR3 reads CASSDSPYEQYF. The CDR3 nucleotides read TGTGCCAGCAGTGATTCCCCCTACGAGCAGTACTTC.

This chain connects TRBV29-1 to TRBJ2-3; TRBD2 matches 7 bases. The CDR3 totals 15 residues. Germline V lookup: CDR1 SQVTM, CDR2 ANQGSEA. V gave up 3 bases and J gave up 1 base; unmatched junction bases: 7. In DNA, the CDR3 is TGCAGCGTTGAGTCCCGGGGGGTCCGCACAGATACGCAGTATTTT. This gives the protein CSVESRGVRTDTQYF.